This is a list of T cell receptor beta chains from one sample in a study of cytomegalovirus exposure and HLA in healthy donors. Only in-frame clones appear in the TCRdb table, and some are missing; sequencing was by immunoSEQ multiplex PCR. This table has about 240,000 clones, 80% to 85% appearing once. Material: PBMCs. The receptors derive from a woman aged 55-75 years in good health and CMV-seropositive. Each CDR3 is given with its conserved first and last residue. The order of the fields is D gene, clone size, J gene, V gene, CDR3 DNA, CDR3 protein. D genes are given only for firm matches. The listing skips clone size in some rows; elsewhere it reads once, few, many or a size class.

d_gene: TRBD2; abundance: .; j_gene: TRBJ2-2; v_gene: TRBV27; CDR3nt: TGTGCCACCTTAGCGGGAGAGACCGGGGAGCTGTTTTTT; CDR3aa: CATLAGETGELFF
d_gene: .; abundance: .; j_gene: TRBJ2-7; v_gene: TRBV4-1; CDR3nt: TGCGCCAGCAGCCGAGGGACGGCTATGGACTACGAGCAGTACTTC; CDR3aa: CASSRGTAMDYEQYF
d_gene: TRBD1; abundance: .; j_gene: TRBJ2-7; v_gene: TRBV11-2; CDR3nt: TGTGCCAGCAGCTCGATTAAACAGGGGGTAGACTACGAGCAGTACTTC; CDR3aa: CASSSIKQGVDYEQYF
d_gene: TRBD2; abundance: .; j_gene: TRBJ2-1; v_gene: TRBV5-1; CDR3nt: TGCGCCAGACTCCGGGTAGCGGGAGATTGTGAGCAGTTCTTC; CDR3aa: CARLRVAGDCEQFF
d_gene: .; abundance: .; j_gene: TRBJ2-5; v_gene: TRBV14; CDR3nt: TGTGCCAGCAGCCAAGGGCTATCCGAGGTGGAGACCCAGTACTTC; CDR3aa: CASSQGLSEVETQYF
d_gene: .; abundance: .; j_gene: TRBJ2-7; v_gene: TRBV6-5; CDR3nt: TGTGCCAGCAGTTACTCTAGGGGGTACGAGCAGTACTTC; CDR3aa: CASSYSRGYEQYF
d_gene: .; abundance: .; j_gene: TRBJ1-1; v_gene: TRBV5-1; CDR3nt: TGCGCCAGCAGCTTGGTCGGGTGGCAGCCAAACACTGAAGCTTTCTTT; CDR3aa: CASSLVGWQPNTEAFF
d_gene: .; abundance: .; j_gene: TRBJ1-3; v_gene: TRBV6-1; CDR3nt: TGTGCCAGCAGTGAAGCAGCCACAGGGAGAAACACCATATATTTT; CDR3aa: CASSEAATGRNTIYF
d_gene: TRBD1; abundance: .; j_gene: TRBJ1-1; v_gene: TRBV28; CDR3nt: TGTGCCAGCAGGACAACGGGGGACAGCTCAAACACTGAAGCTTTCTTT; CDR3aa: CASRTTGDSSNTEAFF
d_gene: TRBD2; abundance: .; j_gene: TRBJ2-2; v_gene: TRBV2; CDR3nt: TGTGCCAGCAGAAGGACTAGCGGGAGAGGGGAGCTGTTTTTT; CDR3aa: CASRRTSGRGELFF
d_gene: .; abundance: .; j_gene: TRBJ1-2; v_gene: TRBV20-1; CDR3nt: TGCAGTGCTAGACCCGATGGCTACACCTTC; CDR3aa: CSARPDGYTF
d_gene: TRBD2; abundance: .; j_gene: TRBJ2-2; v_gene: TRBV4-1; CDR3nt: TGCGCCAGCAGCCAAGAAGCGGGAGGACAAACAGGCACCGGGGAGCTGTTTTTT; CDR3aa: CASSQEAGGQTGTGELFF
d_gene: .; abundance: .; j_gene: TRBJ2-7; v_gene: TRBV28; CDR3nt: TGTGCCAGCAGTTTACCAGGCCCCTCCTCCTACGAGCAGTACTTC; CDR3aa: CASSLPGPSSYEQYF
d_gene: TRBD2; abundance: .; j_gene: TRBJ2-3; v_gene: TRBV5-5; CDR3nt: TGTGCCAGCAGCTTGCCTCGGTTAGCGGGAGGGCCCACAGATACGCAGTATTTT; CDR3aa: CASSLPRLAGGPTDTQYF
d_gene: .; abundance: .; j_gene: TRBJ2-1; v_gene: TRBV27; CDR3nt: TGTGCCAGCAGTTTACTTCGTGATTCGCTAGCCTCCTACAATGAGCAGTTCTTC; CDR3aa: CASSLLRDSLASYNEQFF
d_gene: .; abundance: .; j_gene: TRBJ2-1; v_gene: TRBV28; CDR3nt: TGTGCCAGCACCAGTTCAGGGCCTAGCGCGTACAATGAGCAGTTCTTC; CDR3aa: CASTSSGPSAYNEQFF
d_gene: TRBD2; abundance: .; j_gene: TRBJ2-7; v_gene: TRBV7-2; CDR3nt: TGTGCCAGCAGCCTACTAGCGGGAGGATCCTACGAGCAGTACTTC; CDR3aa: CASSLLAGGSYEQYF
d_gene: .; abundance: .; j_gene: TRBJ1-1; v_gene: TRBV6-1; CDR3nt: TGTGCCAGCAGTTCCGGGGATGCCTTGGGCACTGAAGCTTTCTTT; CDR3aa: CASSSGDALGTEAFF
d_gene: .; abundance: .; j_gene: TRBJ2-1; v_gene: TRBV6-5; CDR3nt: TGTGCCAGCAGTTATAGAGGCAATGAGCAGTTCTTC; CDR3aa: CASSYRGNEQFF
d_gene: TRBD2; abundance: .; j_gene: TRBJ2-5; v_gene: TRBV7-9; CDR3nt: TGTGCCAGCAGCTTGGGGGGAGTACTAGCGGGAGAAGAGACCCAGTACTTC; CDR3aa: CASSLGGVLAGEETQYF
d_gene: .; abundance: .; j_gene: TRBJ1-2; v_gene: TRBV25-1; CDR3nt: TGTGCCAGCAGTGAACAGGGGTGGGATGGCTACACCTTC; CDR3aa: CASSEQGWDGYTF
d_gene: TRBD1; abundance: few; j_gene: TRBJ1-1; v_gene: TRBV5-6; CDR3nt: TGTGCCAGCAGCTTCGGGACAGGGAAGGCTGAAGCTTTCTTT; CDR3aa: CASSFGTGKAEAFF
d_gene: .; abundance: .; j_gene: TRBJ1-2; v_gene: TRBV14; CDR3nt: TGTGCCAGCAGCCAAGGGACAGCGTCTTTCAGAGGCTACACCTTC; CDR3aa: CASSQGTASFRGYTF
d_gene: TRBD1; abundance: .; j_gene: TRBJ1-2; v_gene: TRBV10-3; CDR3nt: TGTGCCATCAGTCAGACAGGGGACTATGGCTACACCTTC; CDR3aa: CAISQTGDYGYTF
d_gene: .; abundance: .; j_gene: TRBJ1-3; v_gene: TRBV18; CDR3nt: TGTGCCAGCTCACCTGTCTCAGGGGCTACCTCTGGAAACACCATATATTTT; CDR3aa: CASSPVSGATSGNTIYF
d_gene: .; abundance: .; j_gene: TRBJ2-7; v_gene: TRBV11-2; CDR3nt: TGTGCCAGCGTCGACAGGAACGGCTACGAGCAGTACTTC; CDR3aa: CASVDRNGYEQYF
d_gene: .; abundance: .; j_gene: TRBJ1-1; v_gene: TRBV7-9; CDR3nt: TGTGCCAGCAGCTTAGCGGGCGGGGGCCGGAACACTGAAGCTTTCTTT; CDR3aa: CASSLAGGGRNTEAFF
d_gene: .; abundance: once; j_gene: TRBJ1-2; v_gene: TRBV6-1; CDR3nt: TGTGCCAGCAGTGAACCGGGATCCTACTATGGCTACACCTTC; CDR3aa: CASSEPGSYYGYTF
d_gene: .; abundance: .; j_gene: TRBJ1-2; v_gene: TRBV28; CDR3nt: TGTGCCAGCAGTTGGACAGTCAACTATGGCTACACCTTC; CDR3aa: CASSWTVNYGYTF
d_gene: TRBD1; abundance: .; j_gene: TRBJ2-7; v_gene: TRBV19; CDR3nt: TGTGCCAGTAGTATGCCCCGGACAGGGTCCGAGCAGTACTTC; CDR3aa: CASSMPRTGSEQYF
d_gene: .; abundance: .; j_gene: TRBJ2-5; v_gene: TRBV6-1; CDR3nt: TGTGCCAGCAGACCTGGGGACTTGTGGGGAGAGACCCAGTACTTC; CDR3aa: CASRPGDLWGETQYF
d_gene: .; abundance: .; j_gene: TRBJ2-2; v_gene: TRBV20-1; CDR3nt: TGCAGCACTAGAAACTCAGGGGAGCTGTTTTTT; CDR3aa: CSTRNSGELFF
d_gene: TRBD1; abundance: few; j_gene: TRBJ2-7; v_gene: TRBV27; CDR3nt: TGTGCCAGCAGTTTAGAACAGGGGGCCCACGAGCAGTACTTC; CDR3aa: CASSLEQGAHEQYF
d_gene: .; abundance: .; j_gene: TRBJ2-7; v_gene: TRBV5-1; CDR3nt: TGCGCCAGCAGCCCCGGACAGGAGCAGTACTTC; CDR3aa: CASSPGQEQYF
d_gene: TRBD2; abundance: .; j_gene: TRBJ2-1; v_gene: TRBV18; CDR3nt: TGTGCCAGCTCACCCTCGACTAGCGGCCCCTACAATGAGCAGTTCTTC; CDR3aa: CASSPSTSGPYNEQFF
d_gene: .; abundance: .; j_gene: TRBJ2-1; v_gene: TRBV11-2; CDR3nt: TGTGCCAGCAGCTTACGGGAGAGAAACAATGAGCAGTTCTTC; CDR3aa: CASSLRERNNEQFF
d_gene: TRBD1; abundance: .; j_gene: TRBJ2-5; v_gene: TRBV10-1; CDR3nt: TGCGCCAGCAGTGCGGACAGGGTAAAGGAGACCCAGTACTTC; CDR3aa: CASSADRVKETQYF
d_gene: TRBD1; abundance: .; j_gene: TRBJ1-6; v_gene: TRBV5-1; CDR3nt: TGCGCCAGCAGTATACAGGGGGAGGGTTCACCCCTCCACTTT; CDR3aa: CASSIQGEGSPLHF
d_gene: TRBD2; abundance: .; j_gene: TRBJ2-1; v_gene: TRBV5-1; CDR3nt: TGCGCCAGCAGCCTGCCCGGACTAGCGGGGGGCTCCTACAATGAGCAGTTCTTC; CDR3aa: CASSLPGLAGGSYNEQFF
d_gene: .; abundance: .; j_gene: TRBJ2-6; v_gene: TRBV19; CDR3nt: TGTGCCAGTAGTCAACAGGGCTCTGGGGCCAACGTCCTGACTTTC; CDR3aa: CASSQQGSGANVLTF
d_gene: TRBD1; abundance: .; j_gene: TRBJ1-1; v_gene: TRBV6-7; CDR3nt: TGTGCCAGCATTAACACCTCGGGACAGGGTGGCTTGAACACTGAAGCTTTCTTT; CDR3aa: CASINTSGQGGLNTEAFF
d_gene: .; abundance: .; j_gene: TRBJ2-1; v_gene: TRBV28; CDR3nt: TGTGCCAGCAGTTTACTTTTAGGGGGGGATGAGCAGTTCTTC; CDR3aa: CASSLLLGGDEQFF
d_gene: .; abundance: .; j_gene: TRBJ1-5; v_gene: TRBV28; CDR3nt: TGTGCCAGCAGTTCACAGGGCAGCAATCAGCCCCAGCATTTT; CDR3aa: CASSSQGSNQPQHF
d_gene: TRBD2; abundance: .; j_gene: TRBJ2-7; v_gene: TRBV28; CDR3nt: TGTGCCAGCAGTCGATGGCTAGCGGCCAACCCGGGGGAGCAGTACTTC; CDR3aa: CASSRWLAANPGEQYF
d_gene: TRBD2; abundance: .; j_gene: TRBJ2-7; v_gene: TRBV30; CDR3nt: TGTGCCTGGAGGGAAGCGGGGACTAGCGGGAGCGAGCAGTACTTC; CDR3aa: CAWREAGTSGSEQYF
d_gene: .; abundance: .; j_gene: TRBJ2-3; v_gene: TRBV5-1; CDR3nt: TGCGCCAGCAATCTAGTCGCAGATACGCAGTATTTT; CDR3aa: CASNLVADTQYF
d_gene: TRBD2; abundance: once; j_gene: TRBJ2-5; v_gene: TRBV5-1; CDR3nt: TGCGCCAGCAGCTTGACTAGCGGGAAAAAGACCCAGTACTTC; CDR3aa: CASSLTSGKKTQYF
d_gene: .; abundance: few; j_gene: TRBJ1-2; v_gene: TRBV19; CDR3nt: TGTGCCAGTAGTATAAGCGTCCAGGGTAACTATGGCTACACCTTC; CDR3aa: CASSISVQGNYGYTF
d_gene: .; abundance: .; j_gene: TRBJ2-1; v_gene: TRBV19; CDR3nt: TGTGCCAGTAGCATGGGCGGGCTCTACAATGAGCAGTTCTTC; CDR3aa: CASSMGGLYNEQFF
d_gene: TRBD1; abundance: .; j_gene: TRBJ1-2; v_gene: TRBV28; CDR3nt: TGTGCCAGCAGTTTAACAGGGGGCAGAGGCTACACCTTC; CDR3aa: CASSLTGGRGYTF
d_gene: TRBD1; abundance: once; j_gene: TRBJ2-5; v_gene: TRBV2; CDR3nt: TGTGCCAGCAGAGAGACAGGGGTGGCCCAAGAGACCCAGTACTTC; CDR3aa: CASRETGVAQETQYF
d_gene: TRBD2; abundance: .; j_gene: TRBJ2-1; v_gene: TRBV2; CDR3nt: TGTGCCAGCTCGCGGGAGTACTACAATGAGCAGTTCTTC; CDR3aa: CASSREYYNEQFF
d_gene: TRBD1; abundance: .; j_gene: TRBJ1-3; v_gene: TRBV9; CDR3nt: TGTGCCAGCAGCCCAAACAGGGGGCCGGGAAACACCATATATTTT; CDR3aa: CASSPNRGPGNTIYF